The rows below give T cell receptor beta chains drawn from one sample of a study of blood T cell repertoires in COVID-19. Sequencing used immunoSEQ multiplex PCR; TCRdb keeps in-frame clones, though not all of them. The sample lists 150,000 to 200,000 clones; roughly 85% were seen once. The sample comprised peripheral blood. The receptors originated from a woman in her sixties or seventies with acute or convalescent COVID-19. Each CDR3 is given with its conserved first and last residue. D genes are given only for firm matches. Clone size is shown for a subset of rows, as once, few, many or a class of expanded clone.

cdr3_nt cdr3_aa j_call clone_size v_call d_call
TGTGCCAGCACAGGGGTGGGTGGAAACACCATATATTTT CASTGVGGNTIYF TRBJ1-3 . TRBV7-9 .
TGTGCCAGCTCACCTCCGACAGGGGGGGCCAACGTCCTGACTTTC CASSPPTGGANVLTF TRBJ2-6 . TRBV18 TRBD1
TGTGCCAGCAGCTTGAAAGGGGCAAGTGCGGAAGCTTTCTTT CASSLKGASAEAFF TRBJ1-1 once TRBV5-4 .
TGTGCCAGCAGTGGGACAGGGGGGGGCACCGGGGAGCTGTTTTTT CASSGTGGGTGELFF TRBJ2-2 . TRBV2 TRBD1
TGTGCCAGCAGCCCCGACAGGGTCTTCGGCTACACCTTC CASSPDRVFGYTF TRBJ1-2 . TRBV9 TRBD1
TGTGCCAGCAGCCACTCTACTAGCGGGAGGGTCCGTGAGCAGTTCTTC CASSHSTSGRVREQFF TRBJ2-1 . TRBV3-1/TRBV3-2 TRBD2
TGTGCCAGCAGCATAGGACAGGACAACTACGAGCAGTACTTC CASSIGQDNYEQYF TRBJ2-7 . TRBV5-8 TRBD1
TGCGCCAGCAGTCAAATGGCGAGGACTGAAGCTTTCTTT CASSQMARTEAFF TRBJ1-1 . TRBV5-1 .
TGTGCCAGCAGGGGGACTAGCGGGAGTGCAGATACGCAGTATTTT CASRGTSGSADTQYF TRBJ2-3 . TRBV2 TRBD2
TGCAGCGTTGTAAGGATGGGGGGGGATGAGCAGTTCTTC CSVVRMGGDEQFF TRBJ2-1 once TRBV29-1 TRBD2
TGTGCCAGCAGCCTAGGACTCACAGATACGCAGTATTTT CASSLGLTDTQYF TRBJ2-3 once TRBV14 .
TGTGCCAGTAGTATCGATGACCAGGCCCCGGGGAATCAGCCCCAGCATTTT CASSIDDQAPGNQPQHF TRBJ1-5 . TRBV19 .
TGCAGCGCCAAACCCCAGGGAATTGAGACCCAGTACTTC CSAKPQGIETQYF TRBJ2-5 once TRBV29-1 .
TGCAGCGTTGAGGGACAGACCTACGAGCAGTACTTC CSVEGQTYEQYF TRBJ2-7 once TRBV29-1 TRBD1
TGTGCCAGTAGCTCGGCGGGAAAAGCCTACAATGAGCAGTTCTTC CASSSAGKAYNEQFF TRBJ2-1 . TRBV19 .
TGTGCCACCTCTACTAGCGGACCGAGCTCCTACAATGAGCAGTTCTTC CATSTSGPSSYNEQFF TRBJ2-1 once TRBV24-1 TRBD2
TGTGCCAGCAGCAAAGGTCAGGGGGTAGTCTCTTCTGGGGCCAACGTCCTGACTTTC CASSKGQGVVSSGANVLTF TRBJ2-6 . TRBV21-1 .
TGTGCCAGCTCTCGGGGGGACCTTTATAATTCACCCCTCCACTTT CASSRGDLYNSPLHF TRBJ1-6 . TRBV6-5 .
TGTGCCAGCAGCACCGACACTAGTTTCCTCAATGAGCAGTTCTTC CASSTDTSFLNEQFF TRBJ2-1 . TRBV7-9 .
TGTGCCAGCAGCTTCCCGGGTCAGCCCCAGCATTTT CASSFPGQPQHF TRBJ1-5 . TRBV7-2 .
TGTGCCAGCAGTCTTTCTAACTATGGCTACACCTTC CASSLSNYGYTF TRBJ1-2 . TRBV2 .
TGCGCCAGCAGCTTGGCTCTGAGCACAGATACGCAGTATTTT CASSLALSTDTQYF TRBJ2-3 . TRBV5-1 .
TGTGCCAGCAGCTTAGGCGGCGGCAATGAGCAGTTCTTC CASSLGGGNEQFF TRBJ2-1 . TRBV4-2 .
TGTGCTAACGGGACTAGGAATAAAGACTTTTACGAGCAGTACTTC CANGTRNKDFYEQYF TRBJ2-7 . TRBV25-1 TRBD2